Listed below are T cell receptor beta chains from one sample, sequenced in a study of technical replicates of blood from a few donors. Produced via immunoSEQ multiplex PCR; TCRdb's table is partial and in-frame only. Of tens of thousands of clones in the sample, approximately 92% were seen once. Sequencing was carried out using T cells isolated from PBMCs. The receptors stem from a human donor in good health. Both conserved end residues are part of each CDR3. D genes are given only for firm matches. Only part of the rows carry a size: once, few, many, or a class if the clone is expanded.

V gene	clone size	J gene	D gene	CDR3 protein	CDR3 DNA
TRBV27	.	TRBJ1-5	TRBD1	CASSSLQGAWQPQHF	TGTGCCAGCAGTTCCCTACAGGGGGCCTGGCAGCCCCAGCATTTT
TRBV11-3	.	TRBJ2-5	TRBD2	CASSPTGLAGVETQYF	TGTGCCAGCAGCCCTACCGGACTAGCGGGAGTTGAGACCCAGTACTTC
TRBV4-1	.	TRBJ1-2	.	CASSQELRLSANYGYTF	TGCGCCAGCAGCCAGGAATTGAGACTGTCAGCTAACTATGGCTACACCTTC
TRBV10-2	.	TRBJ2-7	.	CASSALTGRNSYEQYF	TGCGCCAGCAGCGCTCTCACAGGGCGGAACTCCTACGAGCAGTACTTC
TRBV11-3	.	TRBJ2-7	TRBD2	CASSSFHAGTTSYEQYF	TGTGCCAGCAGCTCGTTCCACGCCGGGACTACCTCCTACGAGCAGTACTTC
TRBV6-6	.	TRBJ1-2	.	CASSYQAGNGYTF	TGTGCCAGCAGTTACCAGGCAGGCAATGGCTACACCTTC
TRBV28	once	TRBJ1-1	TRBD1	CASSKNAGGFTEAFF	TGTGCCAGCAGCAAAAACGCAGGGGGCTTCACTGAAGCTTTCTTT
TRBV9	.	TRBJ2-7	.	CASSFGTFDEQYF	TGTGCCAGCAGCTTCGGGACATTTGACGAGCAGTACTTC
TRBV2	.	TRBJ1-1	.	CATEGGGGTEAFF	TGTGCCACCGAGGGCGGGGGGGGCACTGAAGCTTTCTTT
TRBV30	.	TRBJ1-2	TRBD1	CAWNPDRGNYGYTF	TGTGCCTGGAATCCGGACAGGGGGAACTATGGCTACACCTTC
TRBV4-2	.	TRBJ2-7	.	CASSQERSGGLTLYEQYF	TGTGCCAGCAGCCAAGAGCGGTCAGGAGGGCTTACACTCTACGAGCAGTACTTC
TRBV30	.	TRBJ2-2	.	CAWTGVGTGELFF	TGTGCCTGGACAGGGGTCGGCACCGGGGAGCTGTTTTTT
TRBV5-1	.	TRBJ2-3	TRBD2	CASSLTSGRSTDTQYF	TGCGCCAGCAGTTTAACTAGCGGGAGGAGCACAGATACGCAGTATTTT
TRBV5-6	.	TRBJ2-3	TRBD2	CASSRSGDTDTQYF	TGTGCCAGCAGCCGTAGCGGGGATACAGATACGCAGTATTTT
TRBV19	.	TRBJ2-1	.	CASSIYPGEGVHNEQFF	TGTGCCAGTAGTATATACCCAGGGGAAGGGGTCCACAATGAGCAGTTCTTC
TRBV16	once	TRBJ2-1	.	CASSQSKDFGEQFF	TGTGCCAGCAGCCAATCAAAAGACTTTGGGGAGCAGTTCTTC
TRBV19	.	TRBJ1-1	TRBD1	CASSRQGVNTEAFF	TGTGCCAGTAGTAGGCAGGGGGTGAACACTGAAGCTTTCTTT
TRBV6-5	.	TRBJ2-7	TRBD1	CASSYGQAPYEQYF	TGTGCCAGCAGTTACGGACAGGCTCCCTACGAGCAGTACTTC
TRBV28	.	TRBJ1-5	TRBD1	CASSLRTGGFPPQHF	TGTGCCAGCAGTTTAAGGACAGGGGGTTTTCCGCCCCAGCATTTT
TRBV7-6	once	TRBJ1-1	.	CASSATGFEAFF	TGTGCCAGCAGCGCAACCGGGTTTGAAGCTTTCTTT
TRBV6-1	.	TRBJ1-5	TRBD1	CASSEVGQGDQPQHF	TGTGCCAGCAGTGAAGTGGGCCAGGGGGATCAGCCCCAGCATTTT
TRBV10-3	.	TRBJ1-2	TRBD1	CAISNPGQGNYGYTF	TGTGCCATCAGTAATCCGGGACAGGGTAACTATGGCTACACCTTC
TRBV15	.	TRBJ2-5	TRBD2	CATSYTVGLAGEETQYF	TGTGCCACCAGCTACACCGTGGGACTAGCGGGTGAAGAGACCCAGTACTTC
TRBV7-2	.	TRBJ2-1	TRBD2	CASSLSGSSYNEQFF	TGTGCCAGCAGCTTAAGCGGGAGCTCCTACAATGAGCAGTTCTTC
TRBV30	.	TRBJ1-4	.	CAWSDKDRTEKLFF	TGTGCCTGGAGTGATAAAGACAGGACCGAAAAACTGTTTTTT
TRBV20-1	.	TRBJ2-3	.	CSAPPRDTQYF	TGCAGTGCCCCCCCTAGGGATACGCAGTATTTT
TRBV29-1	.	TRBJ2-7	TRBD2	CSVATHERELSYEQYF	TGCAGCGTTGCTACCCATGAGCGGGAGCTCTCCTACGAGCAGTACTTC
TRBV19	.	TRBJ2-1	TRBD2	CASSIGAGGYNEQFF	TGTGCCAGTAGTATAGGAGCGGGAGGGTACAATGAGCAGTTCTTC
TRBV30	.	TRBJ2-1	TRBD2	CAGPAGDEQFF	TGTGCCGGACCAGCGGGAGATGAGCAGTTCTTC
TRBV19	.	TRBJ2-5	.	CASSIHQETQYF	TGTGCCAGTAGTATACATCAAGAGACCCAGTACTTC
TRBV29-1	.	TRBJ2-7	.	CSVEYRAISSYEQYF	TGCAGCGTTGAATACCGAGCGATTAGCTCCTACGAGCAGTACTTC
TRBV29-1	.	TRBJ1-5	TRBD1	CSARDSSGDQPQHF	TGCAGCGCTAGGGACAGCTCAGGAGATCAGCCCCAGCATTTT
TRBV19	.	TRBJ2-7	TRBD1	CASSSGQGAREQYF	TGTGCCAGTAGTTCTGGACAGGGGGCGAGGGAGCAGTACTTC
TRBV6-4	.	TRBJ2-3	TRBD2	CASSLPGLANTDTQYF	TGTGCCAGCAGTTTACCGGGACTAGCGAACACAGATACGCAGTATTTT
TRBV7-2	.	TRBJ1-1	.	CASSSEGLTEAFF	TGTGCCAGCAGCTCGGAGGGATTAACTGAAGCTTTCTTT
TRBV5-5	.	TRBJ2-3	.	CASMVEDGTDTQYF	TGTGCCAGCATGGTGGAGGATGGGACAGATACGCAGTATTTT
TRBV4-3	.	TRBJ1-2	.	CASSLRGAKTGGYYGYTF	TGCGCCAGCAGCTTACGAGGGGCGAAGACAGGAGGATACTATGGCTACACCTTC
TRBV7-6	.	TRBJ2-7	.	CASSKDQGSPYEQYF	TGTGCCAGCAGCAAAGATCAGGGGTCCCCCTACGAGCAGTACTTC
TRBV2	.	TRBJ1-5	.	CASSATGLPQHF	TGTGCCAGCAGCGCTACAGGGCTGCCCCAGCATTTT
TRBV11-3	.	TRBJ1-2	TRBD1	CASSLDYRGYGYTF	TGTGCCAGCAGCTTAGACTACAGGGGCTATGGCTACACCTTC
TRBV18	.	TRBJ2-5	TRBD2	CASSPGLAGLETQYF	TGTGCCAGCTCACCGGGACTAGCGGGACTGGAGACCCAGTACTTC
TRBV5-1	.	TRBJ2-1	.	CASSLLADSYNEQFF	TGCGCCAGCAGCTTGTTAGCGGACTCCTACAATGAGCAGTTCTTC
TRBV7-9	.	TRBJ2-1	TRBD2	CASSLALAGVARNEQFF	TGTGCCAGCAGCTTGGCTTTAGCGGGAGTAGCTAGGAATGAGCAGTTCTTC
TRBV7-8	.	TRBJ2-7	TRBD1	CASSLARRDRGYEQYF	TGTGCCAGCAGCTTAGCGCGCAGGGACAGGGGTTACGAGCAGTACTTC